This T cell receptor beta chain originates from a study of human T cells and chemical hapten exposure. Overall study: Per-sample TCR yield variation was attributed mainly to small pooled library volume differences.

Each CDR3 protein is one row after TCRdb ran MiXCR on the RACE reads. The top ten hold 2% to 3% of the sample, which has about 380,000 distinct CDR3 sequences, roughly 5.3% seen once. Study-level findings and limits: Compared with pre-sensitization or healthy control sets, expanded TCRs clustered more.

CDR3 length equals 21 residues. Germline CDR1 is SGHDT and CDR2 is YYEEEE. V lost 4 bases to trimming and J lost 9 bases, with 38 bases between them. This clonotype showed up just a few times. Its antigen is as yet unknown. Time point meaning: pre-sensitization, week 0. Treatment of the sample: therapeutic diphenylcyclopropenone sensitization with weekly scalp DPC. Drawing of blood took place ahead of applying each patch test. The sequencing used whole blood, collected in connection with sensitization to the hapten diphenylcyclopropenone (DPC). The TCR originated in a woman in her forties or fifties with alopecia areata. Some clones in this sample may be carry-over from other donors' samples. The J gene is TRBJ2-1, the V gene TRBV5-6, with D perhaps TRBD2 (7 bases). CDR3 sequence: CASSPPGRGGVNSGLDGEQFF. CDR3 nucleotide sequence: TGTGCCAGCAGCCCCCCAGGGAGGGGGGGCGTGAATAGCGGGTTGGACGGTGAGCAGTTCTTC.